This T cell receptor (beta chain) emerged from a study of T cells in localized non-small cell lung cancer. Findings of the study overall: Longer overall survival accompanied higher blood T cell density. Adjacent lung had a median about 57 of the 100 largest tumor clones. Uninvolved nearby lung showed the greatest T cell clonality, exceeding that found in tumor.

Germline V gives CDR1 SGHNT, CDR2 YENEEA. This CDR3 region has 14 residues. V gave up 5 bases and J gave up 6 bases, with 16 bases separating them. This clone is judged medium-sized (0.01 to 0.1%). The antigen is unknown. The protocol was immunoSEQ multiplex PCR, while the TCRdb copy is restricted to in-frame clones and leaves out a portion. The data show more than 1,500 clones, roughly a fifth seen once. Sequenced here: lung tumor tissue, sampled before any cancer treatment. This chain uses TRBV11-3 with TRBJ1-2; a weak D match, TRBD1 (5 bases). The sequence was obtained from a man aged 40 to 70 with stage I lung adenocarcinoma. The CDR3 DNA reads TGTGCCAGCAGCAGCTTCGGGAGGGGCGATGGCTACACCTTC. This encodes CASSSFGRGDGYTF.